This TCR beta chain was observed in a study of cytomegalovirus exposure and HLA in healthy donors (dated by TCRdb to 2017 to 2019). Context from the whole study: According to an earlier analysis of around 600 of the donors, some 180 million T cells yielded some 110 million unique TCR beta sequences and about 300 Gb of sequence data. An early release that covered about 640 HLA-typed donors contained approximately 300 gigabases of sequencing data and approximately 85 million unique TCR sequences. The genetic ancestry cluster associated with self-reported Caucasian donors included around four fifths of the roughly 400 genotyped donors. The study was designed to test whether signatures of past pathogen exposure could be identified by cataloging public T cell receptors. The study profiled the T cell repertoires of 550 to 700 subjects by immunosequencing and related them to cytomegalovirus serostatus. Besides the first cohort of more than 650 subjects, a separate validation cohort made up of roughly 130 different subjects was used. To predict cytomegalovirus infection status, the study combined high-throughput TCR immunosequencing, statistical association of individual TCRs with disease status, and machine learning. A later analysis re-examined previously published TCR beta repertoires from more than 550 donors and added high-resolution HLA genotyping to investigate patterns of TCR occurrence. Rather than drawing on any new phenotypic data, the later analysis identified candidate immune exposures from TCR beta sequences and the way those sequences occurred across donors. In an earlier analysis of several hundred of the donors, high-throughput TCR beta sequencing was used to judge whether each TCR beta V gene segment behaved as functional or pseudogenic. Alongside the repertoire data, information on donor age, sex, ethnicity and CMV serostatus was compiled. Genome-wide SNP genotypes for about three fifths of the roughly 670 donors were used in a later genetic analysis, which treated that subset as a discovery cohort. Every discovery cohort repertoire had been produced on one sequencing platform. HLA typing covered class I and class II loci at four-digit resolution. Typing coverage varied by locus: 629-630 donors for A, B, C, DRB1 and DQB1; about 520 for DQA1; approximately 570 for DPA1; fewer than 480 for DPB1. Five DR-DQ haplotypes were handled as single units for association and clustering because linkage in the cohort was strong. Among some 400 genotyped donors of the cohort, an average of approximately 220,000 unique TCR beta nucleotide sequences was sequenced per donor, of which roughly 17% were non-productive. Broad study findings and their caveats: While some public TCRs were present in many individuals, most TCR sequences turned up only very rarely across donors. The authors suggested that the approach could potentially be generalized to other disease states and immunological phenotypes. Because counts were too low, roughly 18 rarely observed V segments, including chromosome 9 orphons, were left out of the earlier analysis of approximately 580 of the donors. An association between a missense DCLRE1C variant and V-gene and J-gene trimming of TCR beta chains was found in a later genetic analysis and replicated in an independent cohort. For the cohort, immune exposure information was limited to CMV serostatus. A total of 150 to 200 TCR beta chains were listed by the study as associated with cytomegalovirus. Presence/absence analyses assumed roughly uniform sequencing depth across donors, an assumption that may not hold. In a later analysis, HLA-associated TCR beta chains were found to be more clonally expanded and to have lower generation probabilities than equally common non-associated chains. In a later analysis, 16,951 TCR beta sequences were associated with specific HLA alleles at a false discovery rate of 0.05. Three of the identified cytomegalovirus-associated TCR beta chains were confirmed in vitro to be specific for cytomegalovirus antigens. Some IMGT-functional V segments, including TRBV6-2 and TRBV6-3, could not be distinguished by the 87-base-pair reads and were therefore excluded. In this cohort, only TCR beta chains were sequenced, and detectable features were limited by the absence of alpha or paired-chain data. HLA typing was unavailable for some donors at each locus, so association tests used only the typed subset. A cluster of highly shared sequence variants was judged likely to be a technical artifact of the sequencing pipeline. According to a later analysis, TCR association rates differed among HLA loci, with DRB1 alleles showing the most associated TCRs and HLA-C alleles showing the fewest. Linkage disequilibrium might explain the correlated functional status among segregating V segments, but an unknown experimental factor could not be ruled out. Strong co-occurrence of HLA alleles, especially DR and DQ, made assigning TCR associations to individual alleles difficult. In an earlier analysis of roughly 500 of the donors, most TCR beta V segments appeared in productive rearrangements about 90% or about 30% of the time, broadly matching IMGT annotations. According to a later analysis, parvovirus B19, influenza, CMV and Epstein-Barr virus appeared linked to several top co-occurrence clusters. According to a later analysis, most CMV-associated TCR beta chains appeared to be HLA-restricted, and the HLA associations seemed to be driven largely by CMV exposure. A further reported finding was that TCR beta sequences accurately predicted the HLA-A and HLA-B alleles for most subjects in the first cohort. A later genetic analysis reported fewer N-insertions in productive TCRs among donors in an Asian-associated ancestry cluster than the roughly 690-donor mean. Cytomegalovirus status was reported to be diagnosed by the classifier with high specificity and sensitivity in both the original and validation cohorts.

On this clone: Its antigen is currently not known. No qualities accompany the bases; no much larger clone lies one base away.

The cohort comprised 666 healthy bone marrow donors. At the time of sampling, every cohort member was nominally healthy, though immune exposures that went unrecorded were likely present. The donor was CMV seropositive and belonged to the group of some 290 seropositive cohort members. A peripheral blood sample was collected from each donor, and TCR beta sequencing was performed on peripheral blood mononuclear cells. Genomic DNA extraction from the blood cell samples was performed with the Qiagen DNeasy Blood Extraction Kit. Library method: the immunoSEQ multiplex PCR assay. For the multiplex PCR, a mixture combining 60 forward primers for TCR Vbeta segments and 13 reverse primers for TCR Jbeta segments was used. Amplification of the CDR3 region of rearranged TCR beta genes was performed with a multiplex PCR assay on genomic DNA. On the Illumina HiSeq System, the amplified TCR beta libraries were sequenced as 87-base-pair reads. Per the source publication's procedure: A later analysis counted 65 million to 90 million unique TCR beta chains across the 690 or so repertoires, and about 10 million of these chains were shared by at least two donors. A nearest-neighbor algorithm error-corrected the raw reads and collapsed the reads into unique sequences, merging closely related sequences to remove PCR and sequencing errors. To assign V, D and J gene segments, CDR3 sequences were aligned to IMGT reference sequences. For a sequence to be retained, at least a six-nucleotide match to both a V gene segment and a J gene segment was required. A rearrangement counted as productive if the CDR3 had no stop codons and remained in frame with V and J, and every other rearrangement counted as non-productive. Following IMGT convention, CDR3 was defined as the stretch from the second conserved V-encoded cysteine up to the conserved J-encoded phenylalanine. In an earlier analysis of approximately 590 of the donors, sequences lacking an unambiguous match to a single V gene segment were excluded. In an earlier analysis of a few hundred of the donors, V segments were called functional above 56.7% productive rearrangements and were called segregating when the between-donor standard deviation exceeded 5%. A statistical classification framework was built to diagnose cytomegalovirus status from the catalog of TCR beta chain sequences. V and J gene assignment, in a later analysis, came from comparing TCR nucleotide sequences with IMGT/GENE-DB human TR gene sequences. Using the TCRdist pipeline, a later analysis assigned CDR3 sequences along with most-parsimonious VDJ recombination scenarios. A later analysis defined each TCR beta chain by its CDR3 amino acid sequence plus V-gene family, and excluded reads lacking a unique V-gene family. To address suspected cross-contamination and a sequencing artifact, a later analysis removed approximately 590 highly shared, low-generation-probability nucleotide sequences. In a later analysis, a clonal expansion index was calculated for each public chain from normalized within-repertoire ranks of inferred template counts. Generation probabilities in a later analysis came from a VDJ recombination model fitted to out-of-frame rearrangements, and those results were checked against IGoR. In a later analysis, hypergeometric tests were used to score TCR-TCR, TCR-HLA and TCR-CMV co-occurrence, with a repertoire-size bias correction applied to TCR pairs. To estimate false discovery rates, a later analysis permuted the HLA or CMV assignments 20 times. In a later analysis, co-occurring TCRs were grouped using DBSCAN, and TCRdist sequence similarity was added for clustering within HLA-allele-positive subsets. Co-occurrence clustering excluded repertoires with fewer than 30,000 or more than 120,000 public chains, plus five with anomalous nucleotide sharing. TCRdb mirrors the immuneACCESS table, restricted to in-frame sequences. Some clones are absent from its copies; in checked studies, under half trace to an unresolved V gene, and the reason for the others is unknown. Clone size and V and J calls were adopted from that table, with D and trimming inferred from the DNA. Recorded for this sample are approximately 140,000 clones; around 80% of them occurred a single time. The ten biggest clones cover approximately 8.3% of the sample.

Measured from the cysteine to the phenylalanine, the CDR3 is 15 residues long. The entry retains the CDR3 DNA only, 45 bases that are in frame from base 1. CDR1 and CDR2, per the germline V gene (reference sequence), are LNHDA and SQIVND. From V the trimming removes 10 bases and from J it removes 6 bases, while the gene matches leave 14 bases of the junction unaccounted for. The TCR was taken from a woman between 50 and 59 years old in good health and CMV-seropositive. Source material: PBMCs. The sequence joins TRBV19 to TRBJ2-2, with 7 junctional bases fitting TRBD1. The DNA reads TGTGCCACCACAAACTTCTTCAGGGGGTCCGGGGAGCTGTTTTTT. Its protein product is CATTNFFRGSGELFF.